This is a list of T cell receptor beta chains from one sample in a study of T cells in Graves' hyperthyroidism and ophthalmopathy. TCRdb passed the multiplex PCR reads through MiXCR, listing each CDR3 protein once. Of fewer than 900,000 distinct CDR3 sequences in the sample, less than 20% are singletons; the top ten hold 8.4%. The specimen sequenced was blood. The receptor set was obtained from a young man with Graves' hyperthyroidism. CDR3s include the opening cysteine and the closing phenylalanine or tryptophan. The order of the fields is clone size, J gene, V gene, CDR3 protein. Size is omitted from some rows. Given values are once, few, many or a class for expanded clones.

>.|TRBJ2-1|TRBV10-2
CASSGSRTYNEQFF
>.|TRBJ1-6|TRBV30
CAWNTAVRSPLHF
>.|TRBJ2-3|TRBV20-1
CSADTGTADTQYF
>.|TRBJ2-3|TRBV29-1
CSVEGTRTDTQYF
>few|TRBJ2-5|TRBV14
CASSRTSGRALVKETQYF
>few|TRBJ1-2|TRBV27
CATLGPFGGYTF
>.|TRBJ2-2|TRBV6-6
CASSYLGQVEGTGELFF
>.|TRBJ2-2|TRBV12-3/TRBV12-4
CASSHLAGGSGELFF
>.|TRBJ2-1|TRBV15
CATSRDIGFGYNEQFF
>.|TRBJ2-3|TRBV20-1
CSALPLEGASTDTQYF
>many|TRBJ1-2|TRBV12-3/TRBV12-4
CASSFNRGPGYTF
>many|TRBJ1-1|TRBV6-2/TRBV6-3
CANGTGTGRAFF
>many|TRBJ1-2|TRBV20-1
CSGSGGWGYTF
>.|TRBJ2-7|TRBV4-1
CASSQDIAGTYEQYF
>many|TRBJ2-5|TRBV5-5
CASSPVKETQYF
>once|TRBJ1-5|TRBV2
CASNSQGPNSNQPQHF
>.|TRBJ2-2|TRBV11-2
CASRVGASNTGELFF
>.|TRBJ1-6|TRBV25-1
CASRGGGYNSPLHF
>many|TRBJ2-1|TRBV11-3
CASSLSLAGYDEQFF
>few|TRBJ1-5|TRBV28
CASSLIRLGDNQPQHF
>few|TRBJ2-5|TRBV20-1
CSASPFSGSKETQYF
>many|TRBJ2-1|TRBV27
CASSLNPVAHNEQFF
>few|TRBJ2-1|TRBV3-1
CASSPPAGVVYEQFF
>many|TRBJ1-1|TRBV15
CATSGFGQGRTEAFF
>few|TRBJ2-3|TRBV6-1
CASSYLSARADTQYF
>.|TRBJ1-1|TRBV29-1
CSVLGQMNTEAFF
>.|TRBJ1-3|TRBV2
CASKGGGNTIYF
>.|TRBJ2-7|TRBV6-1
CASSEVGLFTYEQYF
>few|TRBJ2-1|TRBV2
CASSDRAGNEQFF
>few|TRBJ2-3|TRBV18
CASSPAVTDTQYF
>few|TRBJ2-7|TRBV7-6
CASSLKSGGGSYEQYF
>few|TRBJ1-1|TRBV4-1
CASSLAGGRTRFGTEAFF
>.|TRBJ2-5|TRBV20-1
CSARGSSGRALGTQYF
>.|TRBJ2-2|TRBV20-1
CSALESGRVTGELFF
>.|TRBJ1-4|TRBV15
CATSRGGQGYEKLFF
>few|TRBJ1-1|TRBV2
CASNEHRVVGGTEAFF